The 18 T cell receptor beta chains presented below share a single source sample, sequenced in a study of blood T cell repertoires in COVID-19. This table comes from immunoSEQ multiplex PCR, and its TCRdb copy is limited to in-frame clones, with some not included. This table holds 200,000 to 300,000 clones, around 87% found once. The sample comprised peripheral blood. The receptors shown here come from a woman aged 55-69 years with COVID-19, enrolled during active disease.

The V call is TRBV4-3, the J call TRBJ1-5, with a weak D call TRBD1 (6 bases). CDR1 LGHNA and CDR2 YSLEER come from the germline V gene. The V end lost 0 bases, the J end lost 6 bases, and 12 bases lay between the germline ends. The CDR3 length is 15 residues. CDR3 nucleotides: TGCGCCAGCAGCCAAGACAGGGGTCTAGGTCAGCCCCAGCATTTT. As protein: CASSQDRGLGQPQHF.

This chain links TRBV27 with TRBJ2-1; TRBD1 matches 10 bases. Germline CDR1 and CDR2: MNHEY and SMNVEV (reference sequence). The ends lost 11 bases at V and 6 bases at J; junction bases unmatched: 7. The length of the CDR3 is 13 residues. CDR3: CARGTGECNEQFF. The CDR3 nucleotides read TGTGCCCGAGGGACAGGGGAGTGCAATGAGCAGTTCTTC.

This clone has only one observation. The CDR3 DNA reads as TGTGCCAGCAGCTGGACACAGACTAGCGGGGAGCAGTTCTTC. It specifies CASSWTQTSGEQFF. The chain combines TRBV6-2 or TRBV6-3 with TRBJ2-1; 10 bases line up with TRBD2. Germline-derived CDR1 and CDR2 are MNHEY and SVGEGT. J lost 10 bases, V lost 6 bases, and 9 bases had no gene match. The CDR3 totals 14 residues.

This chain joins TRBV28 and TRBJ2-7, with D possibly matching TRBD2 (6 bases). Germline values: CDR1 MDHEN, CDR2 SYDVKM. CDR3 length equals 16 residues. The ends were cut back, 2 bases at V and 0 bases at J, with 14 bases in the middle. CDR3 protein: CASSLIPSAISYEQYF. The CDR3 DNA reads as TGTGCCAGCAGTTTAATCCCTAGCGCCATCTCCTACGAGCAGTACTTC. Complete variable domain (other parts from reference TRBV28 and TRBJ2-7): DVKVTQSSRYLVKRTGEKVFLECVQDMDHENMFWYRQDPGLGLRLIYFSYDVKMKEKGDIPEGYSVSREKKERFSLILESASTNQTSMYLCASSLIPSAISYEQYFGPGTRLTVT.

This clone has only a few counts. The rearrangement uses TRBV10-2 and TRBJ2-7; 11 nucleotides match TRBD1. Per the germline V gene, CDR1 is WSHSY and CDR2 is SAAADI. J lost 6 bases, V lost 6 bases, and 7 bases had no gene match. The CDR3 has 14 residues. For the CDR3, the DNA is TGCGCCAGCAGCTCTCGGGGACAGGGGGGCGAGCAGTACTTC. Translating gives CASSSRGQGGEQYF.

The J gene is TRBJ2-5, the V gene TRBV6-1; D unresolved. This CDR3 is built from 14 residues. V dropped 3 bases and J dropped 5 bases, with 13 bases sitting between them. Germline CDR1 reads MNHNS; CDR2 reads SASEGT. This CDR3 reads CASSDWSPGETQYF. CDR3 in DNA: TGTGCCAGCAGTGATTGGAGTCCTGGGGAGACCCAGTACTTC.

As DNA, the CDR3 is TGTGCCAGCAGGGGGGGAGGCACAGATACGCAGTATTTT. Protein sequence: CASRGGGTDTQYF. The rearrangement uses TRBV5-4 and TRBJ2-3; perhaps TRBD2 as D (6 bases). Trimming left V 5 bases short and J 1 base short, with 8 bases between. Germline lookup yields CDR1 SGHNT and CDR2 YYREEE (reference sequence). This CDR3 spans 13 amino acids.

This sequence joins TRBV28 and TRBJ1-5, with D tentatively TRBD1 (6 bases). V was cut by 0 bases and J by 7 bases, with 13 bases left in between. The germline CDR1 and CDR2 sequences are MDHEN and SYDVKM. The CDR3 is 15 amino acids. Written as DNA, the CDR3 is TGTGCCAGCAGTTTATGGGGGGCAGGGACACAGCCCCAGCATTTT. Translation: CASSLWGAGTQPQHF.

The CDR3 spells CSASMGPGELFF. CDR3 in DNA: TGCAGTGCTAGTATGGGCCCCGGGGAGCTGTTTTTT. The chain is built from TRBV20-1 and TRBJ2-2; D uncertain. The CDR3 length is 12 residues. The germline V gene has CDR1 DFQATT and CDR2 SNEGSKA (reference sequence). V lost 3 bases, J lost 6 bases, and 8 bases lay in between.

The V call is TRBV6-6, the J call TRBJ2-3; 8 positions agree with TRBD1. The CDR3 loop spans 16 amino acids. Germline values: CDR1 MNHNY, CDR2 SVGAGI (reference sequence). Trimming at V came to 4 bases and at J to 4 bases, leaving 10 bases not matched to a gene. The CDR3 spells CASSSPGTGTSDTQYF. CDR3 DNA: TGTGCCAGCAGTTCCCCCGGGACAGGTACATCAGATACGCAGTATTTT.

The V and J genes are TRBV5-1 and TRBJ1-3; weak D call: TRBD1 (6 bases). The CDR3 sequence is 15 residues long. CDR1 is SGHRS and CDR2 is YFSETQ in the germline V gene. V was cut by 5 bases and J by 2 bases, with 14 bases left in between. CDR3 DNA sequence: TGCGCCAGCAGTTTACAGGGTCCAACTGGAAACACCATATATTTT. Amino acid sequence: CASSLQGPTGNTIYF.

This chain joins TRBV24-1 and TRBJ2-1, with 14 bases matching TRBD2. Germline loops: CDR1 KGHDR, CDR2 SFDVKD. CDR3 size: 16 residues. J lost 8 bases, V lost 4 bases, and 6 bases had no gene match. The CDR3 spells CATSDPGTSGSYEQFF. For the CDR3, the DNA is TGTGCCACCAGTGACCCGGGGACTAGCGGGAGCTATGAGCAGTTCTTC.

The V gene is TRBV5-6, the J gene TRBJ1-1; tentative D call: TRBD1 (6 bases). Trimming took off 5 bases at V and 4 bases at J, with 18 bases between the two ends. Germline CDR1 and CDR2: SGHDT and YYEEEE. The CDR3 sequence is 15 residues long. CDR3 region: CASSLRGGVGTEAFF. The CDR3 DNA follows: TGTGCCAGCAGTTTAAGGGGGGGCGTCGGCACTGAAGCTTTCTTT.

The chain links TRBV29-1 to TRBJ1-2; TRBD1 agrees at 7 bases. Trimming at V came to 3 bases and at J to 3 bases, leaving 4 bases not matched to a gene. Germline CDR1 reads SQVTM; CDR2 reads ANQGSEA. The CDR3 consists of 13 residues. The CDR3 reads CSVEEGAYYGYTF. In nucleotides, the CDR3 is TGCAGCGTTGAGGAGGGGGCGTACTATGGCTACACCTTC.

The chain employs TRBV5-1 and TRBJ2-7; the D gene is possibly TRBD2 (5 bases). The V gene lost 2 bases and the J gene lost 3 bases, with 18 bases spanning the gap. Germline V lookup: CDR1 SGHRS, CDR2 YFSETQ. CDR3 length: 16 amino acids. CDR3 DNA sequence: TGCGCCAGCAGCTTCCTATGGGAGAAAGACGTCTACGAGCAGTACTTC. Its protein is CASSFLWEKDVYEQYF.

The chain carries TRBV6-2 or TRBV6-3 and TRBJ2-2; 8 bases map to TRBD1. Germline lookup yields CDR1 MNHEY and CDR2 SVGEGT. The V segment lost 4 bases and the J segment 0 bases; nucleotides outside the gene matches: 1. The CDR3 consists of 15 residues. CDR3 bases: TGTGCCAGCAGTTCGACAGGGGCGAACACCGGGGAGCTGTTTTTT. Its translation: CASSSTGANTGELFF.

This sequence joins TRBV9 and TRBJ2-1; TRBD2 matches 10 bases. The CDR3 length is 18 residues. Trimming took 0 bases from V and 6 from J; bases not matched to a gene: 12. Germline V lookup: CDR1 SGDLS, CDR2 YYNGEE. The chain's CDR3 is CASSVASGRAIVGNEQFF. The CDR3 coding sequence is TGTGCCAGCAGCGTAGCCAGCGGGAGGGCCATTGTAGGCAATGAGCAGTTCTTC.

The chain has TRBV7-8 and TRBJ2-7, with 8 bases aligning to TRBD2. J lost 2 bases, V lost 5 bases, and 14 bases had no gene match. The CDR3 runs 17 residues. Germline V gene data show CDR1 as SGHVS and CDR2 as FQNEAQ. The CDR3 nucleotides are TGTGCCAGCAGCCACGGGCCCCCCGCGGGAGGCACCTACGAGCAGTACTTC. Its protein product is CASSHGPPAGGTYEQYF.